This T cell receptor beta chain originates from a study of naive and memory T cell subsets (dated by TCRdb to between 2016 and 2019). At the level of the whole study: The study applied an open-source, UMI-based TCR alpha and beta sequencing pipeline to sorted naive and memory peripheral blood T cell subsets. Complete agreement was observed between the functional CMV T cell responses and the IgG serology results. RNA was DNase-treated and reverse transcribed with TCR constant-region primers, mostly using SuperScript III. Paper-wide results and their limitations: The repertoire findings for the naive and memory subsets could not be validated against a ground truth because none was available. TCR abundance followed a power law with an exponent that was different for naive and memory subsets but consistent across the three individuals. A clonotype was defined as a single alpha or beta chain sequence rather than as a paired alpha/beta receptor. After error correction, only a single occurrence was seen for over 95% of naive TCR sequences, so much steeper abundance distributions were produced than in memory subsets. In both CD4 and CD8 cells, a rise in Gini index and a fall in Shannon and inverse Simpson diversity were observed from naive through CM, EM and EMRA. RNA-based TCR counts may be influenced by expression changes linked to T cell activation and differentiation.

From a lookup of the germline V gene (reference sequence), CDR1 and CDR2 are SEHNR and FQNEAQ. At the junction V is shortened by 8 bases and J by 0 bases, with 13 bases in between. From the cysteine up to the phenylalanine, the CDR3 has a length of 14 residues. Solely the CDR3 DNA is kept, with 42 bases framed from the first base. From the second PCR step onward, the TCR alpha chain libraries and the TCR beta chain libraries were amplified separately. CMV status of each donor was established by measuring IFNgamma production from CD4+ T cells after fresh PBMCs were stimulated overnight with CMV viral lysate. CD4 T cells were positively selected with Miltenyi beads, followed by positive selection of CD8 T cells from the CD4-negative fraction. Cells stained for CD3, CD4, CD8, CD45RA, CD27 and a live/dead dye were sorted on a BD Aria II into four subsets by CD45RA and CD27. Blood was obtained from a few healthy volunteers, and the blood from each volunteer was fractionated into CD4 and CD8 T cells and subsequently into four differentiation subsets. Around 110 ml of peripheral blood was taken from each donor, and PBMC were separated by density-gradient centrifugation on Ficoll-Paque PLUS. After sorting, cells were lysed in RLT buffer, RNA was extracted using a Qiagen RNeasy kit, and the extracted RNA was stored at -80 degrees C.

Library creation used UMI-ligation and nested PCR. The beta constant-region primer consisted of an equimolar mixture of two oligonucleotides that together covered TRBC1 and TRBC2. Four rounds of PCR, combining the SP2 primer with nested alpha and beta constant-region primers, were used to amplify the ligated cDNA. T4 RNA ligase 1 ligated a single-stranded oligonucleotide carrying the SP2 primer and a 12-nucleotide UMI to the cDNA 3' end. The ligation reaction was incubated at 16°C for about 20-24 hours. To avoid over-amplification, PCR2 was usually performed as a SYBR Green qPCR and halted once a predetermined threshold was reached. All purifications after the first were performed with Agencourt AMPure XP magnetic beads. Library amounts were measured by Qubit and library quality was assessed on a TapeStation, where the main peak was expected at around 650 bp. The pooled libraries were sequenced on an Illumina MiSeq using v2 2x251 paired-end kits, which usually yielded about 0.95-2.1 million reads per sample. Each sample's library went into the pool at roughly 4.4 nM, and about 4.5-8% PhiX was added to help with cluster recognition. As for the original processing: Decombinator assigned V and J genes to Demultiplexor-processed FASTQ reads by tag matching, allowing a single base-pair mismatch. By using UMIs, Collapsinator corrected both sequencing errors and the frequency errors caused by PCR heterogeneity. CDR3Translator translated TCRs and extracted CDR3s from the conserved cysteine to the FGXG phenylalanine, flagging non-productive sequences. Repertoires were subsampled to equal numbers of UMI-defined TCRs before Gini, Shannon entropy and inverse Simpson indices were calculated. Clonotype abundance distributions were fitted to a power law by maximum likelihood within the linear range. Similar UMI counts, unique TCR numbers and clonal distributions were obtained with the pipeline and with MIGEC on one naive CD8 sample. The repertoires were searched for some 7,300 CMV-associated CDR3 sequences that had been compiled from VDJdb and a published dataset. The public sequencing data were trimmed at Q25 with fastp and processed into clonotypes with MiXCR by TCRdb, which kept only in-frame beta chains. CDR3 protein duplicates are merged, each entry listing the most common genes and DNA. The V and J calls shown here were made by TCRdb, not taken from the authors' results. This sample comprises 95,000 to 150,000 distinct CDR3 sequences, roughly 36% of them detected only once. The ten biggest clones cover around 0.92% of the sample.

As concerns this clonotype: There is no known antigen for this receptor. Per-nucleotide qualities are absent, and no much larger clonotype sits a single base away.

The TCR originated in a human donor in good health. This sequence uses TRBV7-9 and TRBJ1-1; too little of a D gene remains to name it. Sequencing was performed on central memory CD4+ T cells from blood. This specimen's cell subset or site label, per the study, means: central memory, CD45RA- CD27+. The CDR3 corresponds to CASADWPLNTEAFF. The bases read TGTGCCAGCGCAGACTGGCCGTTGAACACTGAAGCTTTCTTT.